This TCR beta chain was sequenced during a study of T cells after yellow fever vaccination. This clonotype showed up many times. TCRdb reprocessed the 5' RACE reads via MiXCR and lists one record per CDR3 protein. The top ten clones hold roughly a sixth of a sample with 450,000 to 650,000 distinct CDR3 sequences, 21% of them seen once. The CDR3 totals 14 residues. CDR1 is LNHDA, CDR2 SQIVND, per germline (reference sequence). V was pared by 3 bases and J by 2 bases, with 11 bases between. Specimen: PBMCs, collected roughly 23 days after the first yellow fever vaccination. This chain uses TRBV19 with TRBJ2-7, with a tentative D call TRBD2 (6 bases). This clonotype was obtained from a man aged 18 to 35 who received the YFV17D yellow fever vaccine. The CDR3 loop reads CASSINPGAYEQYF. Here the CDR3 DNA reads TGTGCCAGTAGTATTAACCCGGGGGCCTACGAGCAGTACTTC. Full variable domain (outside the CDR3, taken from reference TRBV19 and TRBJ2-7): DGGITQSPKYLFRKEGQNVTLSCEQNLNHDAMYWYRQDPGQGLRLIYYSQIVNDFQKGDIAEGYSVSREKKESFPLTVTSAQKNPTAFYLCASSINPGAYEQYFGPGTRLTVT.